What follows are 5 T cell receptor beta chains derived from one specimen sequenced in a study of identical twins. MiXCR, applied by TCRdb to the 5' RACE reads, yields one record per CDR3 protein. Of 1.5 million or so distinct CDR3 sequences listed, under 35% are singletons. Material for sequencing was cord blood. The receptors were gathered from a newborn girl in good health.

Note on this clonotype: A read error may explain this, as a much larger clone is one base away. The chain couples TRBV29-1 to TRBJ2-7; 13 positions match TRBD2. Unmatched junction bases numbered 11, after V lost 8 bases and J lost 7 bases. Germline-derived CDR1 and CDR2 are SQVTM and ANQGSEA. There are 14 residues in the CDR3. The CDR3 spells CSLWGLAGYNEQYF. The CDR3, as DNA: TGCAGCTTATGGGGACTAGCGGGGTACAATGAGCAGTACTTC.

This clonotype has ten or more counts. V and J are TRBV7-6 and TRBJ2-7, with no clear D. V was shortened by 1 base and J by 0 bases, with 10 bases between the two germline ends. In germline, CDR1 is SGHVS, CDR2 FNYEAQ. The CDR3 has 15 residues. In DNA, the CDR3 is TGTGCCAGCAGCTTAGACCCGGGTTCCTCCTACGAGCAGTACTTC. This sequence encodes CASSLDPGSSYEQYF.

This clonotype was seen a few times. The chain couples TRBV4-1 to TRBJ2-5; no firm D call. Germline CDR1 reads MGHRA; CDR2 reads YSYEKL. The CDR3 runs to 13 residues. Trimming left V 1 base short and J 5 bases short, with 8 bases between. CDR3 sequence reads: CASSQAAPETQYF. For the CDR3, the DNA is TGCGCCAGCAGCCAAGCAGCTCCGGAGACCCAGTACTTC.

This clonotype was detected a few times. The CDR3 DNA reads TGCGCCAGCAGCTTTCAGGGGGCTTGGTTTGAAAAACTGTTTTTT. Translated, it gives CASSFQGAWFEKLFF. The chain uses TRBV5-1 and TRBJ1-4; TRBD1 agrees at 8 bases. The CDR3 covers 15 residues. CDR1 and CDR2 from the germline V gene are SGHRS and YFSETQ. After removal of 2 bases from V and 7 bases from J, the junction contained 7 bases not matched to a gene.

This clonotype showed up just a few times. The rearrangement links TRBV6-1 to TRBJ1-1; 7 bases are a match to TRBD1. Losses at the gene ends were 10 bases for V and 7 bases for J; bases not matched to a gene: 9. In germline, CDR1 is MNHNS, CDR2 SASEGT. This CDR3 region has 12 residues. CDR3 DNA sequence: TGTGCCACCACAGGGGAAGCTATTGAAGCTTTCTTT. Translated, it gives CATTGEAIEAFF.